The subject of this entry is one TCR beta chain. There is no known antigen for this receptor. Per-nucleotide qualities are absent, and no much larger clonotype sits a single base away. The immunoSEQ platform was used to sequence the TCRbeta chains. The source study handled its data this way. When Treg repertoires were pooled, patients gave about 5.6x10^4 distinct TCRbeta sequences, while healthy donors gave 9.56x10^4. Treg TCRbeta sequences shared by two or more individuals were defined as public, and these public Treg TCRbeta sequences were subsequently searched for in Tconv repertoires. Differences between groups were assessed by Mann-Whitney U tests with Bonferroni-Dunn correction in GraphPad Prism 7.03. What TCRdb holds here is the immuneACCESS table cut down to in-frame rearrangements. Part of the clones is not present; checked against another copy, under half of the missing clones reflect an unresolved V gene, and the others are unexplained. V, J and clone size derive from that table, while D and trimming were established from the DNA sequence. The sample table lists about 21,000 clones, around 93% of them with a count of one. The top ten hold just under 2% of the sample.

The sample is drawn from a study of B cell selection in AIRE deficiency (dated by TCRdb to about 2019). Turning to the overall study: TCRbeta repertoires of sorted blood CD4+ conventional T cells and regulatory T cells were compared between AIRE-deficient patients and healthy controls. The TCR-sequenced cohort comprised roughly five AIRE-deficient APECED patients and roughly five healthy control donors. Paper-wide results and their limitations: Sequencing covered only TCRbeta chains, and 36.6% of shared healthy-donor Treg sequences were also present in healthy Tconv, possibly due to differing TCRalpha chains. TCRBV gene usage, CDR3 length and TCR diversity in Tconv and Treg cells from AIRE-deficient patients were found to be similar to those in cells from healthy donors. Roughly 30.6% of the Treg TCRbeta sequences shared among healthy donors turned up in patient Tconv cells, suggesting that Treg-biased clones are diverted into the Tconv compartment. Shorter CDR3s were found in shared Treg sequences, reflecting a bias toward rearrangements containing few non-templated nucleotide insertions. Among about 3,700 shared Treg TCRbeta sequences, about 31% were found to be shared only among healthy donors and about 9% only among patients, suggesting that Treg selection is less efficient in the absence of AIRE.

Including the terminal cysteine and phenylalanine, the CDR3 comprises 13 residues. Of the read, only the CDR3 DNA is kept; its 39 bases are in frame from base 1. CDR1 SGHTA and CDR2 FQGTGA were looked up in the germline V gene. V is pruned by 3 bases and J by 3 bases, leaving 2 bases of the junction without a gene match. CD4+CD25hiCD127low/negative cells were sorted as the regulatory T cell population. The AIRE-deficient patients had APECED syndrome. A FACSAria flow cytometer was used to sort the Tconv and Treg cells intended for TCRbeta sequencing. Sorted cells were collected in 5-ml round-bottom polystyrene tubes, and dry cell pellets were stored frozen at -80 degrees C prior to sequencing.

The TCR comes from a human donor with AIRE deficiency. Sequenced: Tregs sorted from PBMCs. The V and J genes are TRBV7-3 and TRBJ2-7, and 7 junction bases match TRBD2. The CDR3 amino acid sequence is: CASSFGLGYEQYF. The nucleotides read TGTGCCAGCAGCTTCGGACTAGGCTACGAGCAGTACTTC.